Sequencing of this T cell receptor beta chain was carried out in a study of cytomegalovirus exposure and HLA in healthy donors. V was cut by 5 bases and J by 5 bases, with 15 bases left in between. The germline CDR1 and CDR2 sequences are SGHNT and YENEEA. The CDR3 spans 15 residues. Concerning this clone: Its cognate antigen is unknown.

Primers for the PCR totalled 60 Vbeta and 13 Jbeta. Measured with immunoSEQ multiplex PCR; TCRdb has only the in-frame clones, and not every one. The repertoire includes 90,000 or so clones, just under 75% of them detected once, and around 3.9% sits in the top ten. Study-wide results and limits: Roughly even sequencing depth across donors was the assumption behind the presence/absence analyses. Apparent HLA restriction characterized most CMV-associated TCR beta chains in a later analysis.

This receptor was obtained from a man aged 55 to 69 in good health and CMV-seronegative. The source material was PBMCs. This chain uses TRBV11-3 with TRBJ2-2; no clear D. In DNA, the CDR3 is TGTGCCAGCAGCATTCCCGAGTTTGCGACCGGGGAGCTGTTTTTT. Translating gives CASSIPEFATGELFF.